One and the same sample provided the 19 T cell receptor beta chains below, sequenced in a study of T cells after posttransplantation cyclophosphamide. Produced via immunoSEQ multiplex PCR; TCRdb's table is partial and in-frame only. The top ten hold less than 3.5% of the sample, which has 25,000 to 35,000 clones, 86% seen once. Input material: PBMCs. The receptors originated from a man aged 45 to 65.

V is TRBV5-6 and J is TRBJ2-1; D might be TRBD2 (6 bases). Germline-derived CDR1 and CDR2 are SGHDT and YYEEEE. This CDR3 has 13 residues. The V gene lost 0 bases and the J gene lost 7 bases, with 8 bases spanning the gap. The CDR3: CASSLVRGNEQFF. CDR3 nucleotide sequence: TGTGCCAGCAGCTTGGTACGGGGGAATGAGCAGTTCTTC.

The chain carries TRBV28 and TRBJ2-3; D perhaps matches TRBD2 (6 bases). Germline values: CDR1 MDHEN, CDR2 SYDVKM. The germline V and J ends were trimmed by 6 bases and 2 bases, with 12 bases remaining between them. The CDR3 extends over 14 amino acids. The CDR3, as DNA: TGTGCCAGCAGACCTTGGACTACCACAGATACGCAGTATTTT. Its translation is CASRPWTTTDTQYF.

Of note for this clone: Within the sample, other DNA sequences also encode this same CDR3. The DNA for the CDR3 is TGTGCCAGCAGGACAGGGGGAGAAGCTTTCTTT. This translates into CASRTGGEAFF. The V gene is TRBV11-2, the J gene TRBJ1-1; TRBD1 aligns across 9 bases. The trim removed 6 bases at V and 8 bases at J, leaving 1 base unmatched. The V gene's germline CDR1 is SGHAT and CDR2 FQNNGV. The CDR3 runs to 11 residues.

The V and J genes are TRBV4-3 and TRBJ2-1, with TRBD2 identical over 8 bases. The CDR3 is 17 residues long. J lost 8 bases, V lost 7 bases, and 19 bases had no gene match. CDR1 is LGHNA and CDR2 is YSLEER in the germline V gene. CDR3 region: CASKRGSGGTSLDEQFF. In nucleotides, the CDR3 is TGCGCCAGCAAGAGGGGTTCAGGAGGGACTAGTCTAGATGAGCAGTTCTTC.

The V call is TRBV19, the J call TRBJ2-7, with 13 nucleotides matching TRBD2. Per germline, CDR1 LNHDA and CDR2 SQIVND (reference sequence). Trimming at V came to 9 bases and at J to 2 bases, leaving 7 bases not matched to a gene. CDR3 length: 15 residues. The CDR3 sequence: CASRPGLAGTYEQYF. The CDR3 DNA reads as TGTGCCAGCCGACCGGGACTAGCGGGGACCTACGAGCAGTACTTC.

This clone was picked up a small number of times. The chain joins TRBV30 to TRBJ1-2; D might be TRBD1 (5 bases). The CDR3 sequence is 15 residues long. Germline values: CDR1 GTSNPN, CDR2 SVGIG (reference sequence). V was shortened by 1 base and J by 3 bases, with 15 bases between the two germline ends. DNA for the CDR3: TGTGCCTGGAGTGCCCGGGGGGGGGTCGACTATGGCTACACCTTC. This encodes CAWSARGGVDYGYTF. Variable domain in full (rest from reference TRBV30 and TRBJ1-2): SQTIHQWPATLVQPVGSPLSLECTVEGTSNPNLYWYRQAAGRGLQLLFYSVGIGQISSEVPQNLSASRPQDRQFILSSKKLLLSDSGFYLCAWSARGGVDYGYTFGSGTRLTVV.

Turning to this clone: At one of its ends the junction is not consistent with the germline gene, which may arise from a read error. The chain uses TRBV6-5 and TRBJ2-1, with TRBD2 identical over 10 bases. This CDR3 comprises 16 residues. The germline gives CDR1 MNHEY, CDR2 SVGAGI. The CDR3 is CASSSHTSGAQKAYVF. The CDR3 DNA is TGTGCCAGCAGTTCTCATACTAGCGGGGCCCAAAAGGCTTATGTCTTC.

The CDR3 reads CASSPSSGTANYGYTF. CDR3 DNA: TGTGCCAGCAGTCCATCTTCCGGGACAGCTAACTATGGCTACACCTTC. This rearrangement joins TRBV7-2 to TRBJ1-2; 7 bases map to TRBD1. The CDR3 is 16 amino acids. In germline, CDR1 is SGHTA, CDR2 FQGNSA. Unmatched junction bases numbered 10, after V lost 6 bases and J lost 0 bases.

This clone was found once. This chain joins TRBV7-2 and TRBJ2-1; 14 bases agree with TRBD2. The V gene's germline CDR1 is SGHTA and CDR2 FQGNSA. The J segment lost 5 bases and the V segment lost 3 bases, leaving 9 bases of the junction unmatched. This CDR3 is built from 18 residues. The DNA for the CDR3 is TGTGCCAGCAGCTTGGGACTAGCGGGGGTGCGCGTAAACAATGAGCAGTTCTTC. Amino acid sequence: CASSLGLAGVRVNNEQFF.

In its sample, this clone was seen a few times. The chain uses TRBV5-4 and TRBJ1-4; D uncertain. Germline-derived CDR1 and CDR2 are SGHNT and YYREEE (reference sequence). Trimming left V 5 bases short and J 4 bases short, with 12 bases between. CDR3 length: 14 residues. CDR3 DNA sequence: TGTGCCAGCAGTTCAGACACCCGTAATGAAAAACTGTTTTTT. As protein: CASSSDTRNEKLFF.

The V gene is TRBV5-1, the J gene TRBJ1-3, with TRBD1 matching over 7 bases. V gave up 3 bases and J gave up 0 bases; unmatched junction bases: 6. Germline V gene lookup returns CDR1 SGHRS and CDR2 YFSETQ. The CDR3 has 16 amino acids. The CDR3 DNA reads TGCGCCAGCAGCTCACCGGGACAGAGCTCTGGAAACACCATATATTTT. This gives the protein CASSSPGQSSGNTIYF. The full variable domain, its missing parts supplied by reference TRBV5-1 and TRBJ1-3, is KAGVTQTPRYLIKTRGQQVTLSCSPISGHRSVSWYQQTPGQGLQFLFEYFSETQRNKGNFPGRFSGRQFSNSRSEMNVSTLELGDSALYLCASSSPGQSSGNTIYFGEGSWLTVV.

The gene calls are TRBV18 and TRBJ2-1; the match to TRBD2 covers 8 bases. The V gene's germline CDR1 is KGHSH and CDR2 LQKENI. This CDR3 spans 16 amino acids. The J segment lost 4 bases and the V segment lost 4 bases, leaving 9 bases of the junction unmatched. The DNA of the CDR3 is TGTGCCAGCTCACTTCCCTCGGGGGGGAAATACAATGAGCAGTTCTTC. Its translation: CASSLPSGGKYNEQFF.

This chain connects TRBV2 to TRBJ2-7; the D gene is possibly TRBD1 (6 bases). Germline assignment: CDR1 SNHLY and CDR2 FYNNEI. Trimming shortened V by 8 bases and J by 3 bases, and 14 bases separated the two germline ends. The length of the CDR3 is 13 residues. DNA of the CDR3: TGTGCCAGCCACAGGGACCAGAACTACGAGCAGTACTTC. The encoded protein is CASHRDQNYEQYF.

Here the CDR3 reads CASSYGSGLYGYTF. The CDR3 nucleotides are TGTGCCAGCAGTTACGGATCAGGGCTTTATGGCTACACCTTC. This chain connects TRBV6-6 to TRBJ1-2; perhaps TRBD1 as D (5 bases). The germline gives CDR1 MNHNY, CDR2 SVGAGI (reference sequence). The CDR3 has 14 residues. Trimming pared 2 bases from V and 5 bases from J, leaving 12 bases between.

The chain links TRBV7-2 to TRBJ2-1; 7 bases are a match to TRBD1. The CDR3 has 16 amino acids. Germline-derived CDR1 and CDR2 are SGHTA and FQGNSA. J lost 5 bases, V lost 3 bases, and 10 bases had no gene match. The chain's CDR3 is CASSLPPGTVNNEQFF. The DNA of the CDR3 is TGTGCCAGCAGCTTGCCTCCCGGGACAGTTAACAATGAGCAGTTCTTC.

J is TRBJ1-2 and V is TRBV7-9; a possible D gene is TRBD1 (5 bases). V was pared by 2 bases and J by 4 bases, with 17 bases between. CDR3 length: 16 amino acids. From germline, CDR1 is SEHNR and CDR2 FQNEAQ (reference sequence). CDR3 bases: TGTGCCAGCAGCTTACCTTTGGCGGGGCAGATCTATGGCTACACCTTC. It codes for CASSLPLAGQIYGYTF. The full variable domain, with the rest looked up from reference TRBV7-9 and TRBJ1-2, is DTGVSQNPRHKITKRGQNVTFRCDPISEHNRLYWYRQTLGQGPEFLTYFQNEAQLEKSRLLSDRFSAERPKGSFSTLEIQRTEQGDSAMYLCASSLPLAGQIYGYTFGSGTRLTVV.

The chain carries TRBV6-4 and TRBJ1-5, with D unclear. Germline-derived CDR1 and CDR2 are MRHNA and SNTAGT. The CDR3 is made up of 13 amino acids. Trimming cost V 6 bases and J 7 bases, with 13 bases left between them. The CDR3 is CASSREEGQPQHF. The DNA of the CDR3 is TGTGCCAGCAGCCGGGAGGAGGGACAGCCCCAGCATTTT.

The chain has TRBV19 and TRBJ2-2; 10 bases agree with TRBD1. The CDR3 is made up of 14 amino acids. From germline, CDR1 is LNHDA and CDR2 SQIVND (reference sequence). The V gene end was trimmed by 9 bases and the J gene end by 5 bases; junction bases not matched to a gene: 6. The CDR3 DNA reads TGTGCCAGCCTGACAGGGGGCAAAACCGGGGAGCTGTTTTTT. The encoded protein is CASLTGGKTGELFF. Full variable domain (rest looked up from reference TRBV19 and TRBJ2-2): DGGITQSPKYLFRKEGQNVTLSCEQNLNHDAMYWYRQDPGQGLRLIYYSQIVNDFQKGDIAEGYSVSREKKESFPLTVTSAQKNPTAFYLCASLTGGKTGELFFGEGSRLTVL.

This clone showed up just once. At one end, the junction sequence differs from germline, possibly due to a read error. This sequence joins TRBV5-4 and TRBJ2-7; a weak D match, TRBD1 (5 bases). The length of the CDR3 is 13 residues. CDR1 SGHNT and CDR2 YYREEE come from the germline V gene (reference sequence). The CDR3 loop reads CAGSLVRANEQYF. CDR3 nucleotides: TGTGCCGGCAGCTTGGTCAGGGCCAATGAGCAGTACTTC.